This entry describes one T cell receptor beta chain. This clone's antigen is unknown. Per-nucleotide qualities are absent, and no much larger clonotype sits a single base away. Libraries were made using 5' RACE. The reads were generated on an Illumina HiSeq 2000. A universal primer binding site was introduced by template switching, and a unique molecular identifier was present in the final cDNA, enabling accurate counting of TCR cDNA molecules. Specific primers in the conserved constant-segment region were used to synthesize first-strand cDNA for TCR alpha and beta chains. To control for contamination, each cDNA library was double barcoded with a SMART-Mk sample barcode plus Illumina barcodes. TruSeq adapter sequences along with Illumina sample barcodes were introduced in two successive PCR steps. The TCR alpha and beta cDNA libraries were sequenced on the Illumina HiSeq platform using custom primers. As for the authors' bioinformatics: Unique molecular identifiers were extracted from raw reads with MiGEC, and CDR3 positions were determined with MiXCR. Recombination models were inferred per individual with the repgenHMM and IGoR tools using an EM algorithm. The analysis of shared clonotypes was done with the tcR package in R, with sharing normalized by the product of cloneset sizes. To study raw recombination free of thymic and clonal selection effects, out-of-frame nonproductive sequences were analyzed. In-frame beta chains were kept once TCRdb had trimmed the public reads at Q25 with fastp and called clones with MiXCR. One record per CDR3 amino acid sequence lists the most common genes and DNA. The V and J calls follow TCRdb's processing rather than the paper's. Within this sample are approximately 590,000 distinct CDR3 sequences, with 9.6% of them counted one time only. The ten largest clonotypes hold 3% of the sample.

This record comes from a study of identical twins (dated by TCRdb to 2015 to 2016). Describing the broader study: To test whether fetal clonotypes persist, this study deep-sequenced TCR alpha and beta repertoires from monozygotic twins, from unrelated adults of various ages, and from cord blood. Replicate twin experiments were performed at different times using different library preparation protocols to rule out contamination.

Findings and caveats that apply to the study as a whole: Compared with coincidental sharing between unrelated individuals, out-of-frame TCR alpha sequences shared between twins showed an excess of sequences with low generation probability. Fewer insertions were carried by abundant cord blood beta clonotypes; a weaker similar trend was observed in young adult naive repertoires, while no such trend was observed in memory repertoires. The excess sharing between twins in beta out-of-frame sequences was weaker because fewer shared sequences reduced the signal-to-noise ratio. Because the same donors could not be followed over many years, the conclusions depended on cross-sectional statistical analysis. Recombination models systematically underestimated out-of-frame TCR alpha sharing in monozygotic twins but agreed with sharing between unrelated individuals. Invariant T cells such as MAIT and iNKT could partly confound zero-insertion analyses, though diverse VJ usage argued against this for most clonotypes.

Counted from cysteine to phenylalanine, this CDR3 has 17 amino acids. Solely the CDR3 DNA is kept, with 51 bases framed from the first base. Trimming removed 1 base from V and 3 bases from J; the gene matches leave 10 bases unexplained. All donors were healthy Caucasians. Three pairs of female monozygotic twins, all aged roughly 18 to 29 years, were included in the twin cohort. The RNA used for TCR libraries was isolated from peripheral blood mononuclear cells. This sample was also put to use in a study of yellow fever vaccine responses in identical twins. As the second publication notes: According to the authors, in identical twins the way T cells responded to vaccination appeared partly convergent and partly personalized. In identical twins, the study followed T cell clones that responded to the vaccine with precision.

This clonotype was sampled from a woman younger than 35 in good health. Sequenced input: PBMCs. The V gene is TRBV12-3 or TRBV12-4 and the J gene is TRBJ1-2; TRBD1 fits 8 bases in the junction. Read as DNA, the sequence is TGTGCCAGCAGTTTAGAGGGGAGGGACAGGCTCTACTATGGCTACACCTTC. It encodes CASSLEGRDRLYYGYTF.